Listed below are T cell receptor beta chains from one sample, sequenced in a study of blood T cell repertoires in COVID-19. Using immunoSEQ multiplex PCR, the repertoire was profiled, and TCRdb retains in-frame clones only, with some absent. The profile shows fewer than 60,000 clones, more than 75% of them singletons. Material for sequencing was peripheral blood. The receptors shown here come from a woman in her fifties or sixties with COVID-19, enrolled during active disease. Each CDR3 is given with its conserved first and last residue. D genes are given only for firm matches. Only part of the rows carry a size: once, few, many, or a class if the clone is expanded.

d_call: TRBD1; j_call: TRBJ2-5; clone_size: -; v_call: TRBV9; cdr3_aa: CASSARTGGSETQYF; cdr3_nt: TGTGCCAGCAGCGCTCGGACAGGGGGCTCGGAGACCCAGTACTTC
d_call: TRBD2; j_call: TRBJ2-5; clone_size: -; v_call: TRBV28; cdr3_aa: CASSRGLAGGTGETQYF; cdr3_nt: TGTGCCAGCAGTCGCGGACTAGCGGGAGGTACGGGGGAGACCCAGTACTTC
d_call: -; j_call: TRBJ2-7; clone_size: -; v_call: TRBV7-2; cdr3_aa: CASSEAGTSSYEQYF; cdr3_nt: TGTGCCAGCAGCGAAGCCGGGACATCCTCCTACGAGCAGTACTTC
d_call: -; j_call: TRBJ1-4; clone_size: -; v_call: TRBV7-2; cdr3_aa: CASSFSGYEKLFF; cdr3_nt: TGTGCCAGCAGCTTTAGCGGGTACGAAAAACTGTTTTTT
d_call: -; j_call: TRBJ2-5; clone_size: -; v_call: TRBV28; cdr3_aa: CASSLRRVEEETQYF; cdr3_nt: TGTGCCAGCAGTTTACGCAGGGTAGAGGAAGAGACCCAGTACTTC
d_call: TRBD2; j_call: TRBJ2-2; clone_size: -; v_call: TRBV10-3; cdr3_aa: CAISRTSGSPSHTGELFF; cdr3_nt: TGTGCCATCAGTCGGACTAGCGGGAGTCCCAGCCACACCGGGGAGCTGTTTTTT
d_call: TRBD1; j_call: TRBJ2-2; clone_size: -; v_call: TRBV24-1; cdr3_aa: CATSDFNRGHTGELFF; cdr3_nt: TGTGCCACCAGTGATTTTAACAGGGGGCACACCGGGGAGCTGTTTTTT
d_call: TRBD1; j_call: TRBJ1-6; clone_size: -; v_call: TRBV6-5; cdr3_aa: CASSGGMTGVSPLHF; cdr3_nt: TGTGCCAGCAGCGGCGGAATGACAGGGGTCTCACCCCTCCACTTT
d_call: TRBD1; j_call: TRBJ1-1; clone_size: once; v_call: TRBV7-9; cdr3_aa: CASSSRTGETEAFF; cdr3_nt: TGTGCCAGCAGCTCCCGAACAGGGGAAACTGAAGCTTTCTTT
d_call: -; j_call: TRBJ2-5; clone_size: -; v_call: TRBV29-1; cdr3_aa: CSVGQHQETQYF; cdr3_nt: TGCAGCGTTGGACAACACCAAGAGACCCAGTACTTC
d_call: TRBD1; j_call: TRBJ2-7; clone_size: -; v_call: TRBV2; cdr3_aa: CASSERPFDRAGSYEQYF; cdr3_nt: TGTGCCAGCAGTGAACGCCCCTTCGACAGGGCCGGATCCTACGAGCAGTACTTC
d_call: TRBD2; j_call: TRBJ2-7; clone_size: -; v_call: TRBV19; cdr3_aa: CASSIVSGTEYEQYF; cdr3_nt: TGTGCCAGTAGTATAGTTAGCGGGACGGAGTACGAGCAGTACTTC
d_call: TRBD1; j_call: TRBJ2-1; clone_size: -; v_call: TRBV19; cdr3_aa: CASKTTGGSNEQFF; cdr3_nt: TGTGCCAGTAAAACGACAGGGGGTTCGAATGAGCAGTTCTTC
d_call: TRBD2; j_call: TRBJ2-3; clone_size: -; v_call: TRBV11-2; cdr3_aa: CASSLLAGGQGKDTQYF; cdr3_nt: TGTGCCAGCAGCTTGCTAGCGGGAGGGCAAGGAAAGGATACGCAGTATTTT
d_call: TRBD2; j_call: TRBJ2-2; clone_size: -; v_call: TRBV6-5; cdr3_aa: CASSIAGVGELFF; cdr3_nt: TGTGCCAGCAGCATAGCGGGAGTTGGGGAGCTGTTTTTT
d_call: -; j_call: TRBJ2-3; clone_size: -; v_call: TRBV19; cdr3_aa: CASSSGFTADTQYF; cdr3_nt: TGTGCCAGTAGTTCAGGATTCACCGCAGATACGCAGTATTTT
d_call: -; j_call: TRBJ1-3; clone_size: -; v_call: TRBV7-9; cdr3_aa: CASSLGSYSGNTIYF; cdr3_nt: TGTGCCAGCAGCTTAGGGTCCTACTCTGGAAACACCATATATTTT
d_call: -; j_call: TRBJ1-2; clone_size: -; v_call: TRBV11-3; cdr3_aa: CASSSIARYGYTF; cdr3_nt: TGTGCCAGCAGCTCTATCGCCCGCTATGGCTACACCTTC
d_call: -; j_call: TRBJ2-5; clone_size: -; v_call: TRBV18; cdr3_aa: CASSPAGTSPRTQYF; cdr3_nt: TGTGCCAGCTCACCGGCCGGGACTTCTCCCAGGACCCAGTACTTC
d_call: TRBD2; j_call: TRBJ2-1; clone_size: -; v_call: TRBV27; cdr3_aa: CASSPRLAGAFLPYNEQFF; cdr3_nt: TGTGCCAGCAGTCCCCGACTAGCGGGGGCTTTTTTACCCTACAATGAGCAGTTCTTC
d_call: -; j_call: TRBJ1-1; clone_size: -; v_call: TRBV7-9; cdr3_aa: CASSRVNTEAFF; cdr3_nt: TGTGCCAGCAGCCGAGTAAACACTGAAGCTTTCTTT
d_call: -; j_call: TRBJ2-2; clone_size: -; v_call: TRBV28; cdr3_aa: CASSSGSPGELFF; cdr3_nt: TGTGCCAGCAGTTCAGGGTCACCCGGGGAGCTGTTTTTT
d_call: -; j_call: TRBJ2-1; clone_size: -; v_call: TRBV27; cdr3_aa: CASSLGLGGFGNEQFF; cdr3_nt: TGTGCCAGCAGTCTAGGACTTGGGGGCTTCGGGAATGAGCAGTTCTTC
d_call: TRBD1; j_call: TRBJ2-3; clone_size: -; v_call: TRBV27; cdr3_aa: CASSSHRGPDTDTQYF; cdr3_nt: TGTGCCAGCAGTTCTCACAGGGGCCCTGACACAGATACGCAGTATTTT
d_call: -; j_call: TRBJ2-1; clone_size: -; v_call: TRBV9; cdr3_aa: CASSVAVRQLYNEQFF; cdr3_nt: TGTGCCAGCAGCGTAGCAGTACGGCAACTATACAATGAGCAGTTCTTC
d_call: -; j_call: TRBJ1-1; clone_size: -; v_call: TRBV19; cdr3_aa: CASSPRQNEAFF; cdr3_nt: TGTGCCAGTAGTCCACGACAGAATGAAGCTTTCTTT
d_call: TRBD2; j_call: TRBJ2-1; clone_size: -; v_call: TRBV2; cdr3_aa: CASRGTSEYNEQFF; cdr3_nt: TGTGCCAGCAGAGGGACTAGCGAGTACAATGAGCAGTTCTTC
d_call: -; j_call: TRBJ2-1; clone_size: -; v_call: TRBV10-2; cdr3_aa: CASRGTSSGDNEQFF; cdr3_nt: TGCGCCAGCAGGGGAACTAGTAGTGGGGACAATGAGCAGTTCTTC
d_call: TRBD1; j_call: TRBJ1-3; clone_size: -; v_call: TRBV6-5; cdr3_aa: CASRTDRGSGNTIYF; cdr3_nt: TGTGCCAGCAGGACGGACAGGGGCTCTGGAAACACCATATATTTT
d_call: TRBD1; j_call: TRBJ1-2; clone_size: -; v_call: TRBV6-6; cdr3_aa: CASSLGGDRVVGYTF; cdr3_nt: TGTGCCAGCAGTTTAGGGGGGGACAGGGTTGTAGGCTACACCTTC
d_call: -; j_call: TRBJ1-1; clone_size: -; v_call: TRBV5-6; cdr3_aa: CASSTQFRPQDTEAFF; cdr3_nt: TGTGCCAGCAGCACCCAATTTCGACCGCAGGACACTGAAGCTTTCTTT
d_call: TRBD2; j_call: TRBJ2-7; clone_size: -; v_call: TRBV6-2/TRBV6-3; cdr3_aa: CASSDRGTSGSYEQYF; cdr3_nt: TGTGCCAGCAGCGATAGGGGCACTAGCGGGAGTTACGAGCAGTACTTC
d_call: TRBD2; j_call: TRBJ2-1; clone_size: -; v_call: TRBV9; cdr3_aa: CASSPSGRDPKLYNEQFF; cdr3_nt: TGTGCCAGCAGCCCTAGCGGGAGGGACCCAAAACTTTACAATGAGCAGTTCTTC
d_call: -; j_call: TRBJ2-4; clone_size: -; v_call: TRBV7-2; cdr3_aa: CASSSGGWWDIQYF; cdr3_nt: TGTGCCAGCAGCTCCGGAGGGTGGTGGGACATTCAGTACTTC
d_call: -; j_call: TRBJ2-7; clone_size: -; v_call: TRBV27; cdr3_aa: CASSSPGFYEQYF; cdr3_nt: TGTGCCAGCAGTTCCCCAGGGTTCTACGAGCAGTACTTC
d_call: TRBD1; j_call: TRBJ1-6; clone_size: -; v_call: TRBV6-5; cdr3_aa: CASSYETGMYSPLHF; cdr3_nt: TGTGCCAGCAGTTACGAGACAGGGATGTATTCACCCCTCCACTTT
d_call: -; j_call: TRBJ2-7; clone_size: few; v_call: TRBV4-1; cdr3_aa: CASSQEQGISYEQYF; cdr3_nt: TGCGCCAGCAGCCAAGAACAGGGAATATCCTACGAGCAGTACTTC
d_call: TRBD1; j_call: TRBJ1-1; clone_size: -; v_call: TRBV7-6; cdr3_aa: CASSSGTATEAFF; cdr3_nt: TGTGCCAGCAGCTCCGGGACAGCTACTGAAGCTTTCTTT
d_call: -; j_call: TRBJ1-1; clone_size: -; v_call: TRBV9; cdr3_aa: CASSVDSQNTEAFF; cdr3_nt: TGTGCCAGCAGCGTGGACAGCCAGAACACTGAAGCTTTCTTT
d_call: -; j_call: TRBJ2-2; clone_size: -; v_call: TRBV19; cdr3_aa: CASSIDLISGELFF; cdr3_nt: TGTGCCAGTAGTATAGATCTGATCAGCGGGGAGCTGTTTTTT
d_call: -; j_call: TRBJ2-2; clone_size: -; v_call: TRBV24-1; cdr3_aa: CATSDFSGKSTTGELFF; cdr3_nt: TGTGCCACCAGTGATTTCTCCGGGAAAAGTACCACCGGGGAGCTGTTTTTT
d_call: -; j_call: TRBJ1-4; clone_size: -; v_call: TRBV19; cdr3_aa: CASTGQFNEKLFF; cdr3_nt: TGTGCCAGTACCGGACAGTTCAATGAAAAACTGTTTTTT
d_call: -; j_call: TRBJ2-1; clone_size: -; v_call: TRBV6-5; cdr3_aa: CASSRGYNEQFF; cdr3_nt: TGTGCCAGCAGCCGAGGGTACAATGAGCAGTTCTTC
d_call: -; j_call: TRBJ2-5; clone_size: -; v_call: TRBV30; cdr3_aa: CAWSWTVGETQYF; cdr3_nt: TGTGCCTGGAGTTGGACAGTTGGAGAGACCCAGTACTTC
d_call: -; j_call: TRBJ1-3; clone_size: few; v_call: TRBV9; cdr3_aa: CASSLQGSGNTIYF; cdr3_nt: TGTGCCAGCAGCTTACAGGGCTCTGGAAACACCATATATTTT
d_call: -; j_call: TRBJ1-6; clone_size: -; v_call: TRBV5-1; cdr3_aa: CASSPWGRGSPLHF; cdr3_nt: TGCGCCAGCAGCCCATGGGGGCGTGGGTCACCCCTCCACTTT
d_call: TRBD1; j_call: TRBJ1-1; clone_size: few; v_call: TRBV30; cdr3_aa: CAWDRGWSTEAFF; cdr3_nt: TGTGCCTGGGACAGGGGATGGAGCACTGAAGCTTTCTTT
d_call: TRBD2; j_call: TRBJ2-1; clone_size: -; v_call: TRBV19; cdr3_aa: CASSISLLAGIQDNEQFF; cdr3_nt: TGTGCCAGTAGTATATCCCTTTTAGCGGGAATACAGGACAATGAGCAGTTCTTC
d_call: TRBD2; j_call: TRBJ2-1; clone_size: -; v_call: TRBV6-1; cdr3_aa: CASSKGTSGSALSYNEQFF; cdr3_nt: TGTGCCAGCAGTAAAGGGACTAGCGGGAGCGCCCTCTCCTACAATGAGCAGTTCTTC
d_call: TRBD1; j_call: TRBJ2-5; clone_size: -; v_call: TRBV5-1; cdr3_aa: CASSWGTGGYQETQYF; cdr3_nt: TGCGCCAGCAGCTGGGGAACAGGGGGATACCAAGAGACCCAGTACTTC
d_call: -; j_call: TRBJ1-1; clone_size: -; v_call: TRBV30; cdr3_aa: CAWSVSWNTEAFF; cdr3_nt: TGTGCCTGGAGTGTATCCTGGAACACTGAAGCTTTCTTT
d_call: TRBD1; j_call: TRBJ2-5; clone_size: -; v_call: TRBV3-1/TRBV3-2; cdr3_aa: CASSQGDRGKETQYF; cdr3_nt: TGTGCCAGCAGCCAAGGTGACAGGGGTAAAGAGACCCAGTACTTC
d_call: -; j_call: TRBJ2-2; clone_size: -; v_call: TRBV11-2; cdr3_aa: CASSSLALAADANTGELFF; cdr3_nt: TGTGCCAGCAGCTCCTTGGCCCTGGCAGCGGACGCGAACACCGGGGAGCTGTTTTTT